The sequence of this TCR beta chain was determined in a study of blood T cell repertoires in COVID-19. Across the study: Researchers got acute and convalescent COVID-19 samples from the United States, Italy and Spain. The cDNA or gDNA used as material had been derived from T cells, B-cell-depleted T cells, or PBMCs.

This clone was observed once. Profiled with immunoSEQ multiplex PCR; TCRdb holds only in-frame clones, not every one. The table shows roughly 180,000 clones, with under 85% occurring only once. The germline V and J ends were trimmed by 2 bases and 5 bases, with 18 bases remaining between them. CDR3 length equals 16 residues. Germline V gives CDR1 LGHDT, CDR2 YNNKEL (reference sequence). The sequenced material came from peripheral blood. This sequence originates from a human donor in a cohort sampled during active COVID-19. The J gene is TRBJ2-5, the V gene TRBV3-1 (or the pseudogene TRBV3-2); D not certain. The CDR3 DNA follows: TGTGCCAGCAGCCAAATCCCGGGTCTAGTCCGGGAGACCCAGTACTTC. Translated: CASSQIPGLVRETQYF.